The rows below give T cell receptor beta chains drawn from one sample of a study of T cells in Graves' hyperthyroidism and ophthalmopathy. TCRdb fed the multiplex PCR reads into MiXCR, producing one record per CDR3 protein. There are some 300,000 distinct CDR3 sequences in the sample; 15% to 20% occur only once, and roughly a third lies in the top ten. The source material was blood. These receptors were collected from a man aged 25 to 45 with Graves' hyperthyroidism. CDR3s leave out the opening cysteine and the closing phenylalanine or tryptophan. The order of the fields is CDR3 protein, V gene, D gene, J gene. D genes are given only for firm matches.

cdr3_aa: ASSNTGATNEKLF
v_call: TRBV5-1
d_call: TRBD1
j_call: TRBJ1-4

cdr3_aa: ASSVAGGTGELF
v_call: TRBV7-3
d_call: TRBD2
j_call: TRBJ2-2

cdr3_aa: ASGAQPNTEAF
v_call: TRBV7-3
d_call: .
j_call: TRBJ1-1

cdr3_aa: ASSESYRVEQY
v_call: TRBV27
d_call: .
j_call: TRBJ2-7

cdr3_aa: AWSRMAGYNNEQF
v_call: TRBV30
d_call: .
j_call: TRBJ2-1

cdr3_aa: ATSDPKRTDTQY
v_call: TRBV24-1
d_call: .
j_call: TRBJ2-3

cdr3_aa: ASSAIGQETQY
v_call: TRBV12-3/TRBV12-4
d_call: .
j_call: TRBJ2-5

cdr3_aa: ASRAEGNSPLH
v_call: TRBV28
d_call: .
j_call: TRBJ1-6

cdr3_aa: AISEERQRGGILLGEQY
v_call: TRBV10-3
d_call: .
j_call: TRBJ2-7

cdr3_aa: ASSLGYTSTDTQY
v_call: TRBV5-1
d_call: .
j_call: TRBJ2-3

cdr3_aa: ASSLIATGELF
v_call: TRBV12-3/TRBV12-4
d_call: .
j_call: TRBJ2-2

cdr3_aa: ASSLVLAGTGELF
v_call: TRBV5-5
d_call: TRBD2
j_call: TRBJ2-2

cdr3_aa: ASSPDTRQQY
v_call: TRBV12-3/TRBV12-4
d_call: .
j_call: TRBJ2-7

cdr3_aa: ASSVVGLAGGLHNEQF
v_call: TRBV9
d_call: TRBD2
j_call: TRBJ2-1

cdr3_aa: ASSPIQVVNTEAF
v_call: TRBV18
d_call: .
j_call: TRBJ1-1

cdr3_aa: SVKGLAGESGELF
v_call: TRBV29-1
d_call: TRBD2
j_call: TRBJ2-2

cdr3_aa: ASSLRKGYLETQY
v_call: TRBV27
d_call: .
j_call: TRBJ2-5

cdr3_aa: ASSSPGTRAYNEQF
v_call: TRBV28
d_call: TRBD2
j_call: TRBJ2-1

cdr3_aa: SVWRTGRDEQF
v_call: TRBV29-1
d_call: TRBD1
j_call: TRBJ2-1

cdr3_aa: ASSSRAGGYEQY
v_call: TRBV28
d_call: TRBD1
j_call: TRBJ2-7

cdr3_aa: ASSERGQQF
v_call: TRBV2
d_call: .
j_call: TRBJ2-1

cdr3_aa: ASSQTDDTNYGYT
v_call: TRBV18
d_call: .
j_call: TRBJ1-2

cdr3_aa: ASSPGQGARTEAF
v_call: TRBV7-2
d_call: TRBD1
j_call: TRBJ1-1

cdr3_aa: ASSSPMAGPYNEQF
v_call: TRBV6-1
d_call: .
j_call: TRBJ2-1

cdr3_aa: SARGAAGLSYNEQF
v_call: TRBV20-1
d_call: .
j_call: TRBJ2-1

cdr3_aa: SARSTSQGAGYEQY
v_call: TRBV20-1
d_call: TRBD1
j_call: TRBJ2-7

cdr3_aa: ASIQNRARGTEAF
v_call: TRBV7-8
d_call: .
j_call: TRBJ1-1

cdr3_aa: AISLKASGTPYEQY
v_call: TRBV10-3
d_call: TRBD2
j_call: TRBJ2-7

cdr3_aa: ASSQGMGYGYT
v_call: TRBV7-9
d_call: .
j_call: TRBJ1-2

cdr3_aa: ASSFDRDQETQY
v_call: TRBV28
d_call: TRBD1
j_call: TRBJ2-5

cdr3_aa: ASSASLAGVETQY
v_call: TRBV7-9
d_call: TRBD2
j_call: TRBJ2-5

cdr3_aa: ASSFDGSGNTIY
v_call: TRBV5-1
d_call: .
j_call: TRBJ1-3

cdr3_aa: AKSRDPTDTQY
v_call: TRBV2
d_call: .
j_call: TRBJ2-3

cdr3_aa: ALAPGQLIYNEQF
v_call: TRBV30
d_call: TRBD1
j_call: TRBJ2-1

cdr3_aa: ASSFGDSYEQY
v_call: TRBV5-1
d_call: .
j_call: TRBJ2-7

cdr3_aa: ASSRTGAETEAF
v_call: TRBV18
d_call: TRBD1
j_call: TRBJ1-1

cdr3_aa: ATSDLKDQRGTTDTQY
v_call: TRBV24-1
d_call: TRBD2
j_call: TRBJ2-3

cdr3_aa: ASSFLRGQDDEQF
v_call: TRBV28
d_call: TRBD1
j_call: TRBJ2-1

cdr3_aa: AWRWGRTDTQY
v_call: TRBV30
d_call: .
j_call: TRBJ2-3

cdr3_aa: ASREEGEGYNEQF
v_call: TRBV27
d_call: .
j_call: TRBJ2-1

cdr3_aa: ASSGTGISYEQY
v_call: TRBV28
d_call: TRBD1
j_call: TRBJ2-7

cdr3_aa: ASSYELRRAYEQY
v_call: TRBV6-2/TRBV6-3
d_call: .
j_call: TRBJ2-7

cdr3_aa: ASSLVTDPYEQY
v_call: TRBV11-2
d_call: .
j_call: TRBJ2-7